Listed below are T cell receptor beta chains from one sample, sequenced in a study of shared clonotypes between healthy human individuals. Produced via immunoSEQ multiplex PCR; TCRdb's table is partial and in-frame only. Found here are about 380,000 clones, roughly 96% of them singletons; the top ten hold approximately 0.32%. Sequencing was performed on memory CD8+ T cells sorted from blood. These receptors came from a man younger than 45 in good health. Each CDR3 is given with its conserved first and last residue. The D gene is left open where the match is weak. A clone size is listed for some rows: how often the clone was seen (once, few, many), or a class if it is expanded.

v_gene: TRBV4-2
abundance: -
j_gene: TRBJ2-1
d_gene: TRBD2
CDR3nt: TGTGCCAGCAGCCAAGAGTTCATGACTAGCGGGAGGGCACCTAGCAATGAGCAGTTCTTC
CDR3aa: CASSQEFMTSGRAPSNEQFF

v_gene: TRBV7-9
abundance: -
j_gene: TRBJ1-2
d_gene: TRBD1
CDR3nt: TGTGCCAGCAGCTTATGGACAGGGAGGCACTATGGCTACACCTTC
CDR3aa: CASSLWTGRHYGYTF

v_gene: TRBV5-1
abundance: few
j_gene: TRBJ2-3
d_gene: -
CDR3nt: TGCGCCAGCAGCCCGGGGGATACGCAGTATTTT
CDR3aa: CASSPGDTQYF

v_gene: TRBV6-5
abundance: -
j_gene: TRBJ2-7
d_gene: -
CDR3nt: TGTGCCAGCAGTTACTCTGCGGGGCAGGCCCTTTACGAGCAGTACTTC
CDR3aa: CASSYSAGQALYEQYF

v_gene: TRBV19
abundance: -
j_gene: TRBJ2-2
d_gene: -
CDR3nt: TGTGCCAGTAAGGGGTCCGGGAACACCGGGGAGCTGTTTTTT
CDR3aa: CASKGSGNTGELFF

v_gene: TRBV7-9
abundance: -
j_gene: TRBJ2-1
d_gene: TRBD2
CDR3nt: TGTGCCAGCAGCTTAGGGAGCGGGAGGGTACTCTTC
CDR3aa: CASSLGSGRVLF

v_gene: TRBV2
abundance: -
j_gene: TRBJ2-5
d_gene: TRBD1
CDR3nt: TGTGCCAGCAGCCCTCGACAGGGTGAAGAGACCCAGTACTTC
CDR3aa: CASSPRQGEETQYF

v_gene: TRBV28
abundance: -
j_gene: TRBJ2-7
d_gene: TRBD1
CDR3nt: TGTGCCAGCAGTGTCGACAGGGTCCTCCACGAGCAGTACTTC
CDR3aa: CASSVDRVLHEQYF

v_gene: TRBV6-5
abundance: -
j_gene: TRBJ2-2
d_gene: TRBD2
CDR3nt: TGTGCCAGCAGTTACCGCGGGAGGCTGAACACCGGGGAGCTGTTTTTT
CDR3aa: CASSYRGRLNTGELFF

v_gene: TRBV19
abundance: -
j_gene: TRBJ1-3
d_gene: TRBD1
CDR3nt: TGTGCCAGTGGGACAGGGACCAGGAGTTCCTTCTCTGGAAACACCATATATTTT
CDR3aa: CASGTGTRSSFSGNTIYF

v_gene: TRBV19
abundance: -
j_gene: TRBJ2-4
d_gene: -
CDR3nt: TGTGCCAGTGGCTACGGGACAGCCAAAAACATTCAGTACTTC
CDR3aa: CASGYGTAKNIQYF

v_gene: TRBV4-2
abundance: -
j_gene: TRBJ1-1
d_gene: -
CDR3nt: TGTGCCAGCAGCCAAGAGTCGGCTGAAGCTTTCTTT
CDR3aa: CASSQESAEAFF

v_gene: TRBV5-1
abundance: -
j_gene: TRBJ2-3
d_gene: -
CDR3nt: TGCGCCAGCAGAGCTAGCAGTGACACAGATACGCAGTATTTT
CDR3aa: CASRASSDTDTQYF

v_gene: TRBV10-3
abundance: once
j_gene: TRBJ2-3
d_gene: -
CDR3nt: TGTGCCATCAGTGAGTCTTGGGGGAGTGCAGATACGCAGTATTTT
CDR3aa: CAISESWGSADTQYF

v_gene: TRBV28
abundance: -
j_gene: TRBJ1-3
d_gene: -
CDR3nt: TGTGCCAGCGGTATTCGCCCGGGTAACACCATATATTTT
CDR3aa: CASGIRPGNTIYF

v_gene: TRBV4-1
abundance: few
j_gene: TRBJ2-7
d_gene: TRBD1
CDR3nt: TGCGCCAGCAGCCAAGAGCGACAGGGTCTTGGGGAGCAGTACTTC
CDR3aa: CASSQERQGLGEQYF

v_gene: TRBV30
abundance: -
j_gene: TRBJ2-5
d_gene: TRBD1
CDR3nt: TGTGCCTGGAGTGTATTGGACAGGGTAGCAGAGACCCAGTACTTC
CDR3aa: CAWSVLDRVAETQYF

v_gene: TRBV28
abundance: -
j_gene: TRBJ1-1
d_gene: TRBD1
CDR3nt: TGTGCCAGCAGCTTCCCGGGACAGGCGACAAACACTGAAGCTTTCTTT
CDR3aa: CASSFPGQATNTEAFF

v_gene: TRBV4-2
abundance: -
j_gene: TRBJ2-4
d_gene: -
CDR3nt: TGTGCCAGCAGCCAAGCTGAATCGGGTACCAAAAACATTCAGTACTTC
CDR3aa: CASSQAESGTKNIQYF

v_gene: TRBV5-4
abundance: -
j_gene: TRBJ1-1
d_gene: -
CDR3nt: TGTGCCAGCAGCTTGGTGGGGGGGGAAGCTTTCTTT
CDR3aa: CASSLVGGEAFF

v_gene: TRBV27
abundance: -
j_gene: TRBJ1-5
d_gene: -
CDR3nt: TGTGCCAGCAGTTTCCGGGAGGGTCAGCCCCAGCATTTT
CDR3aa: CASSFREGQPQHF

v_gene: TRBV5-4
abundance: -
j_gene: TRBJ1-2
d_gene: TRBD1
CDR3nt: TGTGCCAGCAGCTTACAGGGGTTTTATGGCTACACCTTC
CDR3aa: CASSLQGFYGYTF

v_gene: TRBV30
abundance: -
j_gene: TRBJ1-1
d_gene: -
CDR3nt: TGTGCCTGGAGTGTGAAGCCAGCGAACACTGAAGCTTTCTTT
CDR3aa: CAWSVKPANTEAFF

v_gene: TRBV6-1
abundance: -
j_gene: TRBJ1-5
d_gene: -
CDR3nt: TGTGCCAGCACTTTATTAGGGGTGGATCAGCCCCAGCATTTT
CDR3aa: CASTLLGVDQPQHF

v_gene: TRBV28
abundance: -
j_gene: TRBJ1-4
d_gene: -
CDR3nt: TGTGCCAGCAGATCGACAGCTTCTAATGAAAAACTGTTTTTT
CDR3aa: CASRSTASNEKLFF

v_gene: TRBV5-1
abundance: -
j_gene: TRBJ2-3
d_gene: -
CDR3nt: TGCGCCAGCAGCCAACAGGTACCCACAGATACGCAGTATTTT
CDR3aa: CASSQQVPTDTQYF

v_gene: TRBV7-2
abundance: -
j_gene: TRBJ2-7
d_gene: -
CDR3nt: TGTGCCAGCAGCCGACCTGCCCGCGAGCAGTACTTC
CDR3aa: CASSRPAREQYF

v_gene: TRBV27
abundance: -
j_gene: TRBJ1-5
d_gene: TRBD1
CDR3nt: TGTGCCAGCAGTCTGACAGGGGTGCAGCCCCAGCATTTT
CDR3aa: CASSLTGVQPQHF